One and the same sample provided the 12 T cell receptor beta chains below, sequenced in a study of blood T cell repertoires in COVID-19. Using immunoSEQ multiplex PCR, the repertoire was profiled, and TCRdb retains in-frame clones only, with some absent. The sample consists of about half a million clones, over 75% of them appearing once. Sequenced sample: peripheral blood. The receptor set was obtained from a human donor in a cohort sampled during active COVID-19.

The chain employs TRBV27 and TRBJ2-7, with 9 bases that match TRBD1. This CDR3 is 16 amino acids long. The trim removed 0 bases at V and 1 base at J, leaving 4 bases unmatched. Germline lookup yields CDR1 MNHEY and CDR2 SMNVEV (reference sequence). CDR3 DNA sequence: TGTGCCAGCAGTTTATCCTCCGGGACAGGGTCCTACGAGCAGTACTTC. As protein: CASSLSSGTGSYEQYF.

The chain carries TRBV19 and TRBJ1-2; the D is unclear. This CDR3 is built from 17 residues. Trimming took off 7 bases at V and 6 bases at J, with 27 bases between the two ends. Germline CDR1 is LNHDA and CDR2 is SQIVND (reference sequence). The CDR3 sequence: CASIKHSPSEAQDGYTF. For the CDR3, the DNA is TGTGCCAGTATTAAACACTCCCCCTCGGAGGCCCAAGATGGCTACACCTTC.

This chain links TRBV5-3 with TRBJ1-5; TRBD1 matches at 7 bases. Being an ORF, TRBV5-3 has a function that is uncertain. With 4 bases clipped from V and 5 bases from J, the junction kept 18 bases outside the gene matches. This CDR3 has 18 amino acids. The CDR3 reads CARSGPISTGRKDQPQHF. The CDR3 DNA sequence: TGTGCCAGAAGCGGCCCTATATCGACAGGGCGAAAGGATCAGCCCCAGCATTTT.

This chain's CDR3 is CASSLQGATGNTIYF. The DNA for the CDR3 is TGTGCCAGCTCACTTCAGGGGGCAACTGGAAACACCATATATTTT. The chain uses TRBV18 and TRBJ1-3, with 8 bases identical to TRBD1. Germline CDR1 and CDR2: KGHSH and LQKENI. The junction had 4 bases not matched to a gene; V was cut back by 4 bases and J by 2 bases. This CDR3 is 15 amino acids long.

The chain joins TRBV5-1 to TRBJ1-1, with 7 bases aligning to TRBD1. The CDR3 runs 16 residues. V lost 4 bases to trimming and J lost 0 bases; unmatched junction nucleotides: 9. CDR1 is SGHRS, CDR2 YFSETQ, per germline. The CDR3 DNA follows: TGCGCCAGCAGCCCGAATAACAGGGGAATGAACACTGAAGCTTTCTTT. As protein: CASSPNNRGMNTEAFF.

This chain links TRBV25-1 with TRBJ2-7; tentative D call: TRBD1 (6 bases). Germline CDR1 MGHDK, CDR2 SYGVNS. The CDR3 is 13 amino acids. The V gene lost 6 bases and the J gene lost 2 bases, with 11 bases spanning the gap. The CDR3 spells CASRPDRTYEQYF. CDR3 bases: TGTGCCAGCAGACCGGACAGAACCTACGAGCAGTACTTC.

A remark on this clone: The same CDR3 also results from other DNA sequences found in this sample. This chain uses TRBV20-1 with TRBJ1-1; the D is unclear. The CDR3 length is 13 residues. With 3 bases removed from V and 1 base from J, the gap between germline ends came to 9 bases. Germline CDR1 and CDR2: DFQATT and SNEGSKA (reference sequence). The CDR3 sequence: CSASRGGNTEAFF. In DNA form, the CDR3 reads TGCAGTGCTAGTCGTGGAGGGAACACTGAAGCTTTCTTT.

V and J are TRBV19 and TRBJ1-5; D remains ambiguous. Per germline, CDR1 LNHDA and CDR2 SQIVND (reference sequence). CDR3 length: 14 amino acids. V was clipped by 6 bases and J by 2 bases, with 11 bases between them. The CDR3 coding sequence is TGTGCCAGTAGCCTAGAGTCTGGCAATCAGCCCCAGCATTTT. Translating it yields CASSLESGNQPQHF.

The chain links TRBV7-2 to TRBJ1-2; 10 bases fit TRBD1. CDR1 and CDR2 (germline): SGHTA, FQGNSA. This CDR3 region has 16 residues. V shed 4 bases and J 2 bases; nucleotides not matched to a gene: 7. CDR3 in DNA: TGTGCCAGCAGCTCGATTCCGGGACAGGGGAACTATGGCTACACCTTC. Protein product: CASSSIPGQGNYGYTF.

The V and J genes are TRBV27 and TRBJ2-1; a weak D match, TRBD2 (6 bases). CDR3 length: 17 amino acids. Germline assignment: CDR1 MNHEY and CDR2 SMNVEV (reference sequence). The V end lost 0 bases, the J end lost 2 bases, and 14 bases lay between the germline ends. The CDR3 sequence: CASSLSRPPGAYNEQFF. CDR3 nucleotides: TGTGCCAGCAGTTTATCGCGGCCCCCGGGGGCCTACAATGAGCAGTTCTTC.

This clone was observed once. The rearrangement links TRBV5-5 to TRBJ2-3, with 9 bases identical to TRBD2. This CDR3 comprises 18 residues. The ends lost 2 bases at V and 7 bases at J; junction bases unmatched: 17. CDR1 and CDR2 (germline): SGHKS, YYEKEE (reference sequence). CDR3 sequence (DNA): TGTGCCAGCAGCTTTGGAGGAAGTGGGACTAGCACGATCCATACGCAGTATTTT. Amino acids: CASSFGGSGTSTIHTQYF.

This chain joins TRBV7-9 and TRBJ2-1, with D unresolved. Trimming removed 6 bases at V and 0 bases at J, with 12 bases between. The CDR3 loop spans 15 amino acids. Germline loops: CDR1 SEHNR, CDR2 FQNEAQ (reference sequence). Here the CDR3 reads CASSPTPSSYNEQFF. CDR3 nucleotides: TGTGCCAGCAGTCCTACTCCGAGCTCCTACAATGAGCAGTTCTTC.